Listed below are T cell receptor beta chains from one sample, sequenced in a study of cytomegalovirus exposure and HLA in healthy donors. TCRdb's table, derived via immunoSEQ multiplex PCR, lists solely in-frame clones and lacks some. The sample has about 59,000 clones, 65% to 80% seen once. Sequenced: PBMCs. The receptors were sampled from a man aged 25 to 40 in good health and CMV-seropositive. Both conserved end residues are part of each CDR3. The order of the fields is V gene, J gene, CDR3 length, clone size, CDR3 protein. Some rows have no size entry. The others give once, few or many, or a class for an expanded clone.

V gene: TRBV6-4
J gene: TRBJ2-3
CDR3 length: 15
clone size: medium-sized
CDR3 protein: CASSDGTGGSDTQYF

V gene: TRBV4-1
J gene: .
CDR3 length: 15
clone size: .
CDR3 protein: CASSRLTGLLYEQYF

V gene: TRBV27
J gene: TRBJ1-5
CDR3 length: 15
clone size: .
CDR3 protein: CASSLSGTGGQPQHF

V gene: TRBV29-1
J gene: TRBJ2-7
CDR3 length: 15
clone size: .
CDR3 protein: CSVARPRTGEDEQHF

V gene: TRBV2
J gene: .
CDR3 length: 14
clone size: .
CDR3 protein: CASRGQGASYEQYF

V gene: TRBV27
J gene: TRBJ2-3
CDR3 length: 15
clone size: .
CDR3 protein: CASKKYGGGTDTQYF

V gene: TRBV5-4
J gene: TRBJ2-3
CDR3 length: 14
clone size: .
CDR3 protein: CASSLVGETDTQYF

V gene: TRBV7-9
J gene: TRBJ2-3
CDR3 length: 12
clone size: .
CDR3 protein: CASSLQGSTQYF

V gene: TRBV5-1
J gene: TRBJ2-5
CDR3 length: 17
clone size: .
CDR3 protein: CASSPGTSGGNQETQYF

V gene: TRBV4-1
J gene: TRBJ1-2
CDR3 length: 16
clone size: .
CDR3 protein: CASSSGQGAITMGYTF

V gene: TRBV28
J gene: TRBJ2-1
CDR3 length: 15
clone size: .
CDR3 protein: CASREDREFSNEQFF

V gene: TRBV28
J gene: TRBJ1-2
CDR3 length: 12
clone size: .
CDR3 protein: CATLSGVCLETF

V gene: TRBV15
J gene: TRBJ1-6
CDR3 length: 15
clone size: few
CDR3 protein: CATSREGTLGSPLHF

V gene: TRBV11-2
J gene: TRBJ1-6
CDR3 length: 14
clone size: .
CDR3 protein: CASSRQGGNSPLHF

V gene: TRBV11-3
J gene: TRBJ2-7
CDR3 length: 14
clone size: .
CDR3 protein: CASSDGFGVYEQYF

V gene: TRBV7-8
J gene: TRBJ2-7
CDR3 length: 16
clone size: .
CDR3 protein: CASSHPRDTSSYEQYF